This T cell receptor beta chain was sequenced during a study of T cell responses to AZD1222 COVID-19 vaccine. Study-wide results and limits: Spike as a whole was targeted by vaccine-associated CD4 TCRs, dominant at 160-218 and 743-854. The donor group comprised mostly white British people and more females; the analysis possibly underestimated clonal diversity. Seropositivity was recorded at baseline in only a handful of AZD1222 recipients.

Comment on this clone: Its antigen is not identified.

Samples with a second dose at about 4 or about 12 weeks were pooled together. Sequencing was performed with immunoSEQ multiplex PCR; in TCRdb, only in-frame clones are kept and a portion is missing. The sample holds some 150,000 clones, just over 90% seen once. The sample consisted of peripheral blood, taken 28 days after the second AZD1222 dose. This receptor was taken from an adult who received the AZD1222 COVID-19 vaccine.

The CDR3 here is CASSEFTGANTGELFF. The CDR3 bases are TGTGCCAGCAGTGAGTTTACGGGAGCGAACACCGGGGAGCTGTTTTTT. The chain carries TRBV6-1 and TRBJ2-2, with TRBD2 as a possible D gene (6 bases). The length of the CDR3 is 16 residues. The ends were cut back, 3 bases at V and 0 bases at J, with 11 bases in the middle. Germline V gives CDR1 MNHNS, CDR2 SASEGT.